This TCR beta chain was obtained from a study of blood T cells in healthy people across ages. It was with a sample-barcoded 5' primer and a J-beta primer mix that a second PCR of roughly 7 to 12 cycles was run. From the 5' RACE reads, TCRdb called clonotypes with MiXCR, one entry per CDR3 protein. The data hold about 640,000 distinct CDR3 sequences, with under 65% observed a single time. Only a few counts were recorded for this clonotype. Its matching antigen is unknown. Trimming removed 2 bases at V and 2 bases at J, with 9 bases between. Germline-derived CDR1 and CDR2 are MGHDK and SYGVNS. This CDR3 contains 14 residues. Findings and caveats of the study: PBMCs that were unsorted prevented a conclusive naive versus antigen-experienced comparison.

The sequenced sample consisted of blood. This chain uses TRBV25-1 with TRBJ2-5; maybe TRBD1 (5 bases). This receptor was taken from a man aged 60 to 69 in good health. This CDR3 reads CASSEVDSQETQYF. CDR3 DNA: TGTGCCAGCAGTGAAGTTGACAGTCAAGAGACCCAGTACTTC.